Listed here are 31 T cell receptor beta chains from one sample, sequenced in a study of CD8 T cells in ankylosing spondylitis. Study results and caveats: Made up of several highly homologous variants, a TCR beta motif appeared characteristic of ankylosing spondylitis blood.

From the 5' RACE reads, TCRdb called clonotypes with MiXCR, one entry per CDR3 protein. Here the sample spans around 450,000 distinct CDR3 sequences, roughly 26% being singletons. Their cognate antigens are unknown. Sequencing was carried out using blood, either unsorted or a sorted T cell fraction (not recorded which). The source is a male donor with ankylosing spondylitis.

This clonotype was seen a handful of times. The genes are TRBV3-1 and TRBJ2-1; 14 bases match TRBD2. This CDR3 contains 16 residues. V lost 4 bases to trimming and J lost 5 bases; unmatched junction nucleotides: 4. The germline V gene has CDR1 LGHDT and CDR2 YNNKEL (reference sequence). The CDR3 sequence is CASSRLTSGRDNEQFF. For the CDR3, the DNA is TGTGCCAGCAGCCGCTTGACTAGCGGGAGGGACAATGAGCAGTTCTTC.

This CDR3 is CATSRGRGSNYGYTF. CDR3 coding DNA: TGTGCCACCAGCAGAGGAAGGGGCTCCAACTATGGCTACACCTTC. The chain recombines TRBV15 with TRBJ1-2, with a weak D call TRBD1 (5 bases). The CDR3 contains 15 residues. Trimming took 1 base from V and 2 from J, leaving 11 bases between them. The germline gives CDR1 LNHNV, CDR2 YYDKDF (reference sequence).

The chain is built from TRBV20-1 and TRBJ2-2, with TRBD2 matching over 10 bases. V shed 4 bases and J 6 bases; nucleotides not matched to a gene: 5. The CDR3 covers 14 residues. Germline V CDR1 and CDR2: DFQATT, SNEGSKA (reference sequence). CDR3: CSANLAGVPGELFF. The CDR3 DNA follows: TGCAGTGCTAATCTAGCGGGAGTTCCCGGGGAGCTGTTTTTT.

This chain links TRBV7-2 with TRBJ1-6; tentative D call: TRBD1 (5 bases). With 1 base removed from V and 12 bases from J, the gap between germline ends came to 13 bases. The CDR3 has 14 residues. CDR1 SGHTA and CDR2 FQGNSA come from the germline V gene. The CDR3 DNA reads TGTGCCAGCAGCTTAGACCGGGGCGGGGGACCCCTCCACTTT. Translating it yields CASSLDRGGGPLHF.

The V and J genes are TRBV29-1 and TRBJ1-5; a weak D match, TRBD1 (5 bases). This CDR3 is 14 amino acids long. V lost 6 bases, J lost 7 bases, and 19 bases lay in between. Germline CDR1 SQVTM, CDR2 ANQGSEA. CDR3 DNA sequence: TGCAGCGTGGCCCCGGGGGGTCGCCAACAGCCCCAGCATTTT. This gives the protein CSVAPGGRQQPQHF.

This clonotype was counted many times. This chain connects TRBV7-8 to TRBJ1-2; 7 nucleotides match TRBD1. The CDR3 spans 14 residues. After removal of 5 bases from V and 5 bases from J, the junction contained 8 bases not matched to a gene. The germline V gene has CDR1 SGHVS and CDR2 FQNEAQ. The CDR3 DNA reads TGTGCCAGCAGCCACGCCCGGACAGGTTATGGCTACACCTTC. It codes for CASSHARTGYGYTF.

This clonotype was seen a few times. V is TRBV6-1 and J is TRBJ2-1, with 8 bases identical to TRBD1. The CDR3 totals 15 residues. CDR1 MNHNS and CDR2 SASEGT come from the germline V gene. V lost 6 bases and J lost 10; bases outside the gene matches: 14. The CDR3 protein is CASSDGQGLFFEQFF. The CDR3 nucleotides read TGTGCCAGCAGCGACGGACAGGGTCTTTTCTTCGAGCAGTTCTTC.

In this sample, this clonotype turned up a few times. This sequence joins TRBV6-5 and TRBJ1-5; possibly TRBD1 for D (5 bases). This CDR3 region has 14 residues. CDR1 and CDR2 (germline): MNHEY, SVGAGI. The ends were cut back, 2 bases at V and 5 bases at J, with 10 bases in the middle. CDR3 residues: CASSYGGRHQPQHF. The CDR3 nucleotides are TGTGCCAGCAGTTACGGGGGGAGGCATCAGCCCCAGCATTTT.

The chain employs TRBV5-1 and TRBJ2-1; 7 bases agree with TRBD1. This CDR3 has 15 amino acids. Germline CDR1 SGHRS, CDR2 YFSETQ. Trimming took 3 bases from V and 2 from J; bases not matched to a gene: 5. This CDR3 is CASSSPTGTYNEQFF. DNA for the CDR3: TGCGCCAGCAGCTCTCCGACAGGGACCTACAATGAGCAGTTCTTC.

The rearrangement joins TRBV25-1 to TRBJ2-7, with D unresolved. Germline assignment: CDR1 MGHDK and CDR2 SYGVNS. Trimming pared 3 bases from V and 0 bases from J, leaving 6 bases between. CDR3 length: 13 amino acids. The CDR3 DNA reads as TGTGCCAGCAGTGACCGGCTCTCCTACGAGCAGTACGTC. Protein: CASSDRLSYEQYV.

The DNA for the CDR3 is TGCAGCGTTGAACTCGATCCTATGAACACTGAAGCTTTCTTT. Translated: CSVELDPMNTEAFF. V is TRBV29-1 and J is TRBJ1-1; D unresolved. V gave up 2 bases and J gave up 0 bases, with 10 bases separating them. Germline loops: CDR1 SQVTM, CDR2 ANQGSEA. This CDR3 comprises 14 residues.

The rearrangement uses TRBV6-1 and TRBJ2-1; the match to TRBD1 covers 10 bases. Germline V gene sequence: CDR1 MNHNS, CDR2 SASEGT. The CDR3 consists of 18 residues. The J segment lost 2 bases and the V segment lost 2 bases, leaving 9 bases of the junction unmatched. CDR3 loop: CASSERRTGQGAYNEQFF. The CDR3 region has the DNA TGTGCCAGCAGTGAAAGAAGGACAGGACAGGGGGCCTACAATGAGCAGTTCTTC.

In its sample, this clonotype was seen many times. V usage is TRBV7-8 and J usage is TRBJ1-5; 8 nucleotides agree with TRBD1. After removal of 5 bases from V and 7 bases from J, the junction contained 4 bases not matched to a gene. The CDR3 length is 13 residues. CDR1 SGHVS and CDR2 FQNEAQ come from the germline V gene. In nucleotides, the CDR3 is TGTGCCAGCAGCCAACGACAGGGGCAGCCCCAGCATTTT. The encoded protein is CASSQRQGQPQHF.

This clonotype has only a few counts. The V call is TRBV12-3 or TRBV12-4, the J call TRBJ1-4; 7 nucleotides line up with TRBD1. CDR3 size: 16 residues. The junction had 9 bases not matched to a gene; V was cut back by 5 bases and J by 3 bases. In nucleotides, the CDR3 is TGTGCCAGCAGTCCTCGGGTGACAGGGCCTAATGAAAAACTGTTTTTT. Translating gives CASSPRVTGPNEKLFF.

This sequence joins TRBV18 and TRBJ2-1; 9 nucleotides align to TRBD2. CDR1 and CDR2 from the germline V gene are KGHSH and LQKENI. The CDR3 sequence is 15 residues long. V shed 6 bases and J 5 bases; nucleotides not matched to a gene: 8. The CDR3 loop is CASSFASGMDNEQFF. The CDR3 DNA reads TGTGCCAGCTCTTTTGCTAGCGGGATGGACAATGAGCAGTTCTTC.

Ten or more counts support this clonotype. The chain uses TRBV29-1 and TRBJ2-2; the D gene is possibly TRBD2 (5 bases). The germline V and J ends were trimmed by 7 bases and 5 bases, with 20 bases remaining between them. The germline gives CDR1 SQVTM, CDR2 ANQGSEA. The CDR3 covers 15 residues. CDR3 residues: CSGGPGWGMTGELFF. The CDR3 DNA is TGCAGCGGAGGCCCGGGATGGGGAATGACCGGGGAGCTGTTTTTT.

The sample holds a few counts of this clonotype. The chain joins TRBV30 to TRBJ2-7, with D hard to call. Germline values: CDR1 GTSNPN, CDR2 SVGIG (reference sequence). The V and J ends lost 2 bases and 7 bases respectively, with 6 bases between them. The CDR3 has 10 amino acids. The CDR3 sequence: CAWSRKEQYF. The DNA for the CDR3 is TGTGCCTGGAGTAGGAAGGAGCAGTACTTC.

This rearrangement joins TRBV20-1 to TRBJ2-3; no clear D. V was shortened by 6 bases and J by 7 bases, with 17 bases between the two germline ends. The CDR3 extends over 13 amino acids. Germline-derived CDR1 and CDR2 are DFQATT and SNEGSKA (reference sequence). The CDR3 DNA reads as TGCAGTGCCCAAAATCCGGGCCCGAATACGCAGTATTTT. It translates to CSAQNPGPNTQYF.

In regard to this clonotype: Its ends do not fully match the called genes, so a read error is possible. The CDR3: CSSSWGGGDEKLFF. CDR3 DNA sequence: TGTTCCAGCAGCTGGGGGGGTGGCGATGAAAAACTGTTTTTT. The chain carries TRBV7-9 and TRBJ1-4, with D tentatively TRBD1 (5 bases). In germline, CDR1 is SEHNR, CDR2 FQNEAQ (reference sequence). This CDR3 has 14 amino acids.

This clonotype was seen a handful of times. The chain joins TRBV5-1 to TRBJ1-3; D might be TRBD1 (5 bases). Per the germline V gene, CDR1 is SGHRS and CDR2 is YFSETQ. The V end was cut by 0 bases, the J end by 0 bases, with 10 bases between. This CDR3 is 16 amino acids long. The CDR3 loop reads CASSLGDGNSGNTIYF. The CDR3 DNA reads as TGCGCCAGCAGCTTGGGGGACGGGAACTCTGGAAACACCATATATTTT.

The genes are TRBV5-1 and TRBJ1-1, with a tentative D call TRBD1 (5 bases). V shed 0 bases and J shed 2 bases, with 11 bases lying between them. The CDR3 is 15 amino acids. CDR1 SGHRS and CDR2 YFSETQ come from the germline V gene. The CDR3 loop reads CASSLGGARNTEAFF. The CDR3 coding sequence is TGCGCCAGCAGCTTGGGCGGGGCGCGTAACACTGAAGCTTTCTTT.

This CDR3 reads CASSQEREKEFF. The CDR3 bases are TGTGCCAGCAGCCAAGAAAGAGAGAAAGAGTTCTTC. J is TRBJ2-1 and V is TRBV3-1; D unresolved. CDR1 LGHDT and CDR2 YNNKEL come from the germline V gene (reference sequence). The CDR3 extends over 12 amino acids. V lost 0 bases, J lost 14 bases, and 11 bases lay in between.

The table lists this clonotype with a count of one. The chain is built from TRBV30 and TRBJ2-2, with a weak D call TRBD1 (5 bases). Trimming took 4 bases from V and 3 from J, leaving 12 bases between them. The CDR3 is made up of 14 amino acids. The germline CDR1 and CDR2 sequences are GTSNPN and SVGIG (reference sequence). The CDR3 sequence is CAWTAGHHTGELFF. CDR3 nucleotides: TGTGCCTGGACAGCAGGACACCACACCGGGGAGCTGTTTTTT.

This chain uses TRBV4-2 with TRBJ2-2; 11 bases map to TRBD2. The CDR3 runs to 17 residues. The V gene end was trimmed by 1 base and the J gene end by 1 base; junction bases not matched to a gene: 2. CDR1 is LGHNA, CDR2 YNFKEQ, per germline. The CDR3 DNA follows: TGTGCCAGCAGCCAAGCGCTAGCGGGAGGGAACACCGGGGAGCTGTTTTTT. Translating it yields CASSQALAGGNTGELFF.

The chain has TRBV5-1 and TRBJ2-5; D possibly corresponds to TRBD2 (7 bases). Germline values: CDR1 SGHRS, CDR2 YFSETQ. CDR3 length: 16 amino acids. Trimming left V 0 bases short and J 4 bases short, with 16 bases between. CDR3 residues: CASSLGASGEGETQYF. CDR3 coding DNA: TGCGCCAGCAGCTTGGGGGCCTCAGGGGAGGGAGAGACCCAGTACTTC. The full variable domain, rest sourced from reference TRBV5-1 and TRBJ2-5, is KAGVTQTPRYLIKTRGQQVTLSCSPISGHRSVSWYQQTPGQGLQFLFEYFSETQRNKGNFPGRFSGRQFSNSRSEMNVSTLELGDSALYLCASSLGASGEGETQYFGPGTRLLVL.

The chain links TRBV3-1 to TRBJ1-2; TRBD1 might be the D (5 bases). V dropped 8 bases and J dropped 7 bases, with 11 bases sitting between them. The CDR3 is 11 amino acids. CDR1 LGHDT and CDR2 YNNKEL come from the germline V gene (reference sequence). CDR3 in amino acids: CASSGGGGYTF. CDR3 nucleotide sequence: TGTGCCAGCTCTGGGGGGGGTGGCTACACCTTC. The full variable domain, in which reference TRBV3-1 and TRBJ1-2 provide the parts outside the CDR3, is DTAVSQTPKYLVTQMGNDKSIKCEQNLGHDTMYWYKQDSKKFLKIMFSYNNKELIINETVPNRFSPKSPDKAHLNLHINSLELGDSAVYFCASSGGGGYTFGSGTRLTVV.

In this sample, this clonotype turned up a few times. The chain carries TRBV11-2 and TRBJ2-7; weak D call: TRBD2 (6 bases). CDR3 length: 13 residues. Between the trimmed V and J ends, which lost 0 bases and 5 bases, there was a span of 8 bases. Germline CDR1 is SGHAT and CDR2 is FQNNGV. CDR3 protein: CASSLDSGDEQYF. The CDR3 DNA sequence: TGTGCCAGCAGCTTAGATTCGGGGGACGAGCAGTACTTC.

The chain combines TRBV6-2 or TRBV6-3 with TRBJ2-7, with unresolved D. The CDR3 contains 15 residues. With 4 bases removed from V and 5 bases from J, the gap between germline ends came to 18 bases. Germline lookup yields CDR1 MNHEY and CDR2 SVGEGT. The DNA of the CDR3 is TGTGCCAGCAGTTCCACTGGCGGCCGACCTCACGAGCAGTACGTC. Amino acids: CASSSTGGRPHEQYV.

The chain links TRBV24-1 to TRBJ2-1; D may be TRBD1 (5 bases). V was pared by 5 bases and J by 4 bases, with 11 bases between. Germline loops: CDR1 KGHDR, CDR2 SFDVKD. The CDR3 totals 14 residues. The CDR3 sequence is CATSAETEYNEQFF. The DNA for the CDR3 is TGTGCCACCAGTGCCGAGACAGAGTACAATGAGCAGTTCTTC.

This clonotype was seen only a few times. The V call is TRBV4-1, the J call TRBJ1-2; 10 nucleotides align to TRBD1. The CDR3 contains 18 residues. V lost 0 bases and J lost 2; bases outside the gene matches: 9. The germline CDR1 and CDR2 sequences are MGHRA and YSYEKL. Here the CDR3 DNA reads TGCGCCAGCAGCCAAGAAAGGGGTTCGGGACAGGGGAACTATGGCTACACCTTC. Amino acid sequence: CASSQERGSGQGNYGYTF.

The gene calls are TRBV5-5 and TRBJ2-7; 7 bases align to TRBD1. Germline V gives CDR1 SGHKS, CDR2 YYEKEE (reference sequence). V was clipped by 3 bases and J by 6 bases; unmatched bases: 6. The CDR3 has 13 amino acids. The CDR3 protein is CASSYERGLEQYF. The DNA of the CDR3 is TGTGCCAGCAGCTACGAGAGGGGGCTCGAGCAGTACTTC. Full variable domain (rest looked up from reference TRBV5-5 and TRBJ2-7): DAGVTQSPTHLIKTRGQQVTLRCSPISGHKSVSWYQQVLGQGPQFIFQYYEKEERGRGNFPDRFSARQFPNYSSELNVNALLLGDSALYLCASSYERGLEQYFGPGTRLTVT.